The 3 T cell receptor beta chains listed next were all sequenced from one sample in a study of identical twins. MiXCR, run by TCRdb on the 5' RACE reads, gives a single entry per CDR3 protein. The profile covers some 600,000 distinct CDR3 sequences, with just over 7% appearing a single time and roughly 1.6% taken by the ten largest. The same specimen was also included in a second study, on yellow fever vaccine responses in identical twins.

The sample consisted of PBMCs. Receptor source: a woman under 30 in good health.

This clonotype was counted many times. The chain uses TRBV29-1 and TRBJ2-3; TRBD1 matches at 8 bases. This CDR3 spans 15 amino acids. Per germline, CDR1 SQVTM and CDR2 ANQGSEA. The J segment lost 4 bases and the V segment lost 3 bases, leaving 9 bases of the junction unmatched. CDR3 sequence (DNA): TGCAGCGTTGACCCTTCCGGACAGGGTCCAGATACGCAGTATTTT. This translates into CSVDPSGQGPDTQYF.

This clonotype was seen ten or more times. The rearrangement links TRBV2 to TRBJ2-2; no firm D call. The germline V gene has CDR1 SNHLY and CDR2 FYNNEI. V lost 7 bases and J 3 bases, leaving 9 bases between the germline ends. This CDR3 has 13 amino acids. This chain's CDR3 is CASIDTHTGELFF. CDR3 bases: TGTGCCAGCATCGACACGCACACCGGGGAGCTGTTTTTT.

In this sample, this clonotype turned up many times. The V gene is TRBV20-1, the J gene TRBJ1-1, with D possibly being TRBD1 (5 bases). Looked up from germline, CDR1 is DFQATT and CDR2 is SNEGSKA (reference sequence). Trimming stripped 4 bases from V and 1 base from J, with 13 bases between. This CDR3 has 14 residues. CDR3: CSAKTGVANTEAFF. DNA for the CDR3: TGCAGTGCTAAGACGGGGGTCGCGAACACTGAAGCTTTCTTT.